This TCR beta chain was identified in a study of T cell responses to AZD1222 COVID-19 vaccine. Study overall: Whether given at about 4 or about 12 weeks, second doses were pooled.

Profiling relied on immunoSEQ multiplex PCR, and the TCRdb table lists in-frame clones only, not all of them. The table lists tens of thousands of clones, approximately 83% of them singletons. Notes on the study in general: Unmutated variant regions are reportedly the target of nearly half of TCRs that are spike-specific. The study found vaccine-associated CD4 TCRs spanning spike, dominant at 160-218 and 743-854.

As regards this clone: The antigen remains unidentified.

This specimen was peripheral blood, taken on day 0 of AZD1222 vaccination. This clonotype was obtained from an adult in good health.

CDR3 sequence reads: CASSFVGDRPSYEQYF. CDR3 coding DNA: TGTGCCAGCAGCTTTGTAGGGGACAGGCCCTCCTACGAGCAGTACTTC. The rearrangement joins TRBV12-1 to TRBJ2-7; the DNA was not compared with TRBD1, the D call given in the table. TRBV12-1 counts as a pseudogene. The CDR3 has 16 amino acids.